This T cell receptor beta chain was found in a study of T and B cells in COVID-19 patients. Background on the study: Peripheral blood came from COVID-19 patients with active infection or after recovery.

Points from the study as a whole: The recovered cohort had 2,000 to 3,000 exclusive TCR clusters, including 30 or so low generation probability clusters. Highly clonal in active COVID-19, TRB repertoires exceeded healthy-donor diversity and richness at recovery.

The germline gives CDR1 SQVTM, CDR2 ANQGSEA. The CDR3 consists of 14 residues. With 7 bases clipped from V and 4 bases from J, the junction kept 9 bases outside the gene matches. TRB rearrangements were amplified by multiplex PCR with BIOMED2 TRB-A/B primers. TCRdb re-analysed the multiplex PCR reads in MiXCR, keeping a single row per CDR3 protein. The data show about 21,000 distinct CDR3 sequences, over 25% seen once. Blood genomic DNA input for TRB amplification was 250-500 ng. Turning to this clonotype: Its antigen is unidentified.

Sequenced material: blood. The receptor comes from a human donor who had recovered from COVID-19. V is TRBV29-1 and J is TRBJ1-3; 8 nucleotides agree with TRBD1. The CDR3: CSARTGKTGNTIYF. The CDR3 nucleotides are TGCAGCGCCCGGACAGGGAAAACCGGAAACACCATATATTTT.